Following are 28 T cell receptor beta chains from one sample sequenced in a study of beta chain features in type 1 diabetes. All of the isolated RNA was reverse transcribed, so expressed TCRB transcripts were sequenced. Repertoires were generated with immunoSEQ multiplex PCR, while TCRdb's copy carries only in-frame clones and drops some. The sample has just over 600,000 clones, 15% seen once. Sequencing was performed on naive CD4+ T cells from blood. The receptors were gathered from a young man in good health.

This chain connects TRBV23-1 to TRBJ1-1; a weak D match, TRBD1 (5 bases). TRBV23-1 is noted as an ORF with a role that remains uncertain. The CDR3 covers 17 residues. The V gene lost 0 bases and the J gene lost 9 bases, with 23 bases spanning the gap. The CDR3 coding sequence is TGCGCCAGCAGTCAATCAGTTTGGGGCAGGGACGCCTCCCAAGCTTTCTTT. It yields the protein CASSQSVWGRDASQAFF.

This clone was seen only a few times. The chain couples TRBV15 to TRBJ1-1; TRBD1 agrees at 10 bases. J was trimmed by 4 bases and V by 1 base; bases with no gene match: 3. The CDR3 spans 15 residues. CDR1 is LNHNV, CDR2 YYDKDF, per germline (reference sequence). The chain's CDR3 is CATSRARDRGTEAFF. The CDR3 coding sequence is TGTGCCACCAGCAGAGCCCGGGACAGGGGCACTGAAGCTTTCTTT.

In this sample, this clone turned up a few times. V is TRBV5-4 and J is TRBJ2-3; 10 nucleotides align to TRBD2. There are 15 residues in the CDR3. Germline lookup yields CDR1 SGHNT and CDR2 YYREEE (reference sequence). V was clipped by 4 bases and J by 2 bases; unmatched bases: 4. CDR3 sequence reads: CASSPSGSTTDTQYF. The CDR3 DNA sequence: TGTGCCAGCAGCCCTAGCGGGAGTACCACAGATACGCAGTATTTT.

The chain combines TRBV27 with TRBJ2-1, with unresolved D. The germline V gene encodes CDR1 MNHEY and CDR2 SMNVEV (reference sequence). V dropped 3 bases and J dropped 10 bases, with 19 bases sitting between them. The CDR3 runs to 15 residues. The CDR3 DNA follows: TGTGCCAGCAGTTTTATGGGTGGTTTCTTTTTGGAGCAGTTCTTC. Translated: CASSFMGGFFLEQFF.

The rearrangement joins TRBV5-1 to TRBJ2-5, with D perhaps given as TRBD1 or TRBD2 (6 bases each). The CDR3 is 16 amino acids. Germline CDR1 reads SGHRS; CDR2 reads YFSETQ. The V gene lost 0 bases and the J gene lost 1 base, with 13 bases spanning the gap. The CDR3 DNA is TGCGCCAGCAGCTTGGTGGGGGGCCCCATCCAAGAGACCCAGTACTTC. It encodes CASSLVGGPIQETQYF.

This clone was observed a handful of times. V gene TRBV4-3 combines with J gene TRBJ1-2, with D possibly being TRBD1 (5 bases). CDR1 LGHNA and CDR2 YSLEER come from the germline V gene. The CDR3 length is 15 residues. Between the trimmed V and J ends, which lost 1 base and 4 bases, there was a span of 13 bases. CDR3 amino acids: CASSQVSGFGYGYTF. CDR3 DNA sequence: TGCGCCAGCAGCCAAGTTTCAGGGTTCGGCTATGGCTACACCTTC.

The genes are TRBV5-1 and TRBJ1-4, with 7 bases fitting TRBD1. The J segment lost 4 bases and the V segment lost 4 bases, leaving 7 bases of the junction unmatched. Germline-derived CDR1 and CDR2 are SGHRS and YFSETQ. The CDR3 covers 15 residues. Here the CDR3 reads CASSETGARNEKLFF. The CDR3 nucleotides read TGCGCCAGCAGCGAAACAGGGGCCCGTAATGAAAAACTGTTTTTT.

The chain employs TRBV7-8 and TRBJ2-3; no clear D gene. V was trimmed by 5 bases and J by 6 bases, leaving 6 bases between them. Germline V gene data show CDR1 as SGHVS and CDR2 as FQNEAQ. CDR3 length: 11 amino acids. CDR3 sequence (DNA): TGTGCCAGCAGCCCTCGGGATACGCAGTATTTT. Its protein product is CASSPRDTQYF. The full variable domain, with the rest looked up from reference TRBV7-8 and TRBJ2-3, is GAGVSQSPRYKVAKRGQDVALRCDPISGHVSLFWYQQALGQGPEFLTYFQNEAQLDKSGLPSDRFFAERPEGSVSTLKIQRTQQEDSAVYLCASSPRDTQYFGPGTRLTVL.

DNA of the CDR3: TGTGCCAGCTCGCAGGGACTTAACACCGGGGAGCTGTTTTTT. Translation gives CASSQGLNTGELFF. The V gene is TRBV18, the J gene TRBJ2-2; a possible D gene is TRBD2 (6 bases). Germline-derived CDR1 and CDR2 are KGHSH and LQKENI. V lost 6 bases and J lost 2, with 10 bases in between. The CDR3 loop spans 14 amino acids.

The chain links TRBV9 to TRBJ2-3; 9 nucleotides match TRBD2. V was pared by 4 bases and J by 2 bases, with 8 bases of the junction left unmatched. This CDR3 is 16 amino acids long. Germline-derived CDR1 and CDR2 are SGDLS and YYNGEE. The CDR3 sequence: CASSPKTSGNTDTQYF. The CDR3 nucleotides read TGTGCCAGCAGCCCGAAGACTAGCGGAAACACAGATACGCAGTATTTT.

This clone was detected a few times. CDR3 protein: CASSNWGPTSSYEQYF. CDR3 DNA sequence: TGTGCCAGCAGCAACTGGGGGCCCACGAGCTCCTACGAGCAGTACTTC. The chain couples TRBV21-1 to TRBJ2-7; the table's D call TRBD1 went unverified against the DNA. TRBV21-1 is a listed pseudogene. The CDR3 loop spans 16 amino acids.

The V and J genes are TRBV9 and TRBJ1-5, with a tentative D call TRBD1 (6 bases). The V gene's germline CDR1 is SGDLS and CDR2 YYNGEE. This CDR3 spans 15 amino acids. The germline V and J ends were trimmed by 1 base and 4 bases, with 12 bases remaining between them. CDR3 bases: TGTGCCAGCAGCGTAATGGGGGACAAAAATCAGCCCCAGCATTTT. Residues: CASSVMGDKNQPQHF.

The chain couples TRBV5-4 to TRBJ2-4, with TRBD2 matching 12 bases. The germline gives CDR1 SGHNT, CDR2 YYREEE (reference sequence). The length of the CDR3 is 15 residues. Trimming took 4 bases from V and 7 from J; bases not matched to a gene: 6. The CDR3 loop is CASSTGLAGRNIQYF. In DNA form, the CDR3 reads TGTGCCAGCAGCACTGGACTAGCGGGAAGGAACATTCAGTACTTC.

The CDR3 spells CASSLVPRGGSTEAFF. The CDR3 nucleotides read TGTGCCAGCAGCTTAGTACCCCGGGGGGGAAGCACTGAAGCTTTCTTT. The gene calls are TRBV11-2 and TRBJ1-1, with D possibly matching TRBD1 (5 bases). With 1 base removed from V and 4 bases from J, the gap between germline ends came to 16 bases. CDR3 length equals 16 residues. Germline V lookup: CDR1 SGHAT, CDR2 FQNNGV.

The rearrangement uses TRBV9 and TRBJ1-4, with a weak D call TRBD1 (6 bases). This CDR3 is built from 15 residues. V dropped 4 bases and J dropped 5 bases, with 15 bases sitting between them. CDR1 and CDR2 from the germline V gene are SGDLS and YYNGEE. The CDR3 DNA is TGTGCCAGCAGCCCTCAGGACAGACAAAATGAAAAACTGTTTTTT. This encodes CASSPQDRQNEKLFF.

This clone was found a few times. J is TRBJ1-2 and V is TRBV29-1, with D possibly being TRBD1 (6 bases). With 7 bases removed from V and 5 bases from J, the gap between germline ends came to 11 bases. Germline values: CDR1 SQVTM, CDR2 ANQGSEA. The length of the CDR3 is 11 residues. This chain's CDR3 is CSGGGLYGYTF. The CDR3 DNA reads as TGCAGCGGAGGGGGGTTATATGGCTACACCTTC.

With respect to this clone: The sample carries other DNA sequences with the same CDR3. CDR3: CASSGGYEQYF. DNA of the CDR3: TGTGCCAGCAGCGGAGGGTACGAGCAGTACTTC. The chain links TRBV5-6 to TRBJ2-7; possible D gene TRBD2, 6 bases. V was clipped by 4 bases and J by 4 bases, with 6 bases between them. CDR3 size: 11 residues. CDR1 SGHDT and CDR2 YYEEEE come from the germline V gene.

This clone was picked up a small number of times. A single base separates this from a much larger clone, so it may be a read error. The same CDR3 also results from other DNA sequences found in this sample. The chain joins TRBV5-6 to TRBJ2-5; D gene unclear. Looked up from germline, CDR1 is SGHDT and CDR2 is YYEEEE. Trimming left V 0 bases short and J 5 bases short, with 2 bases between. CDR3 length equals 11 residues. CDR3 in amino acids: CASSLDETQYF. Here the CDR3 DNA reads TGTGCCAGCAGCTTGGATGAGACCCAGTACTTC.

This clone was found a few times. The chain couples TRBV7-3 to TRBJ2-3; D is unresolved. Trimming removed 5 bases at V and 3 bases at J, with 15 bases between. In germline, CDR1 is SGHTA, CDR2 FQGTGA. The length of the CDR3 is 15 residues. The CDR3 spells CASSQTVGRTDTQYF. CDR3 DNA sequence: TGTGCCAGCAGCCAGACCGTCGGAAGGACAGATACGCAGTATTTT.

Only a few counts were recorded for this clone. This chain uses TRBV4-3 with TRBJ2-3, with D hard to call. Germline CDR1 LGHNA, CDR2 YSLEER. The V gene lost 1 base and the J gene lost 8 bases, with 10 bases spanning the gap. The CDR3 has 13 residues. CDR3 residues: CASSQVSPRTQYF. The CDR3 DNA follows: TGCGCCAGCAGCCAAGTTTCCCCTCGTACGCAGTATTTT.

A few counts support this clone. The rearrangement links TRBV5-4 to TRBJ2-1; 7 nucleotides line up with TRBD2. The J segment lost 4 bases and the V segment lost 0 bases, leaving 7 bases of the junction unmatched. This CDR3 contains 16 residues. Germline V gene lookup returns CDR1 SGHNT and CDR2 YYREEE (reference sequence). CDR3 protein: CASSLAGLAVYNEQFF. The CDR3 DNA sequence: TGTGCCAGCAGCTTGGCGGGGCTAGCGGTTTACAATGAGCAGTTCTTC.

This clone was observed a handful of times. The rearrangement uses TRBV4-2 and TRBJ1-4, with TRBD1 as a possible D gene (6 bases). This CDR3 region has 15 residues. The V gene lost 5 bases and the J gene lost 6 bases, with 16 bases spanning the gap. Germline CDR1 LGHNA, CDR2 YNFKEQ. This CDR3 reads CASSSQGKGDEKLFF. The CDR3 DNA sequence: TGTGCCAGCAGCTCCCAGGGAAAGGGGGATGAAAAACTGTTTTTT.

This chain joins TRBV9 and TRBJ2-7, with D perhaps TRBD1 (6 bases). V was clipped by 4 bases and J by 6 bases, with 11 bases between them. Germline V gives CDR1 SGDLS, CDR2 YYNGEE. The CDR3 loop spans 12 amino acids. CDR3 DNA sequence: TGTGCCAGCAGCACCCGAGGGGGCGAGCAGTACTTC. Its translation: CASSTRGGEQYF.

The chain joins TRBV7-2 to TRBJ2-2; maybe TRBD2 (6 bases). V lost 1 base to trimming and J lost 4 bases, with 16 bases between them. There are 17 residues in the CDR3. CDR1 and CDR2 (germline): SGHTA, FQGNSA. DNA of the CDR3: TGTGCCAGCAGCTTAGTTCGACCTAGCGATGTCACCGGGGAGCTGTTTTTT. This encodes CASSLVRPSDVTGELFF.

This clone turned up a few times. The V and J genes are TRBV28 and TRBJ2-1; 14 positions agree with TRBD2. Germline V gives CDR1 MDHEN, CDR2 SYDVKM. The CDR3 totals 17 residues. After removal of 10 bases from V and 3 bases from J, the junction contained 11 bases not matched to a gene. CDR3 coding DNA: TGTGCCACCATGACGGAAGGACTAGCGGGAGGCTACAATGAGCAGTTCTTC. Protein sequence: CATMTEGLAGGYNEQFF.

V usage is TRBV2 and J usage is TRBJ1-6, with D tentatively TRBD1 (5 bases). CDR3 length: 14 residues. Trimming took off 4 bases at V and 7 bases at J, with 11 bases between the two ends. The V gene's germline CDR1 is SNHLY and CDR2 FYNNEI. CDR3 bases: TGTGCCAGCAGTGTCTGGCAGGGAAATTCACCCCTCCACTTT. The encoded protein is CASSVWQGNSPLHF.

This chain links TRBV29-1 with TRBJ1-3, with D perhaps TRBD1 (5 bases). V was pared by 6 bases and J by 0 bases, with 12 bases between. CDR1 SQVTM and CDR2 ANQGSEA come from the germline V gene. The CDR3 has 14 amino acids. The CDR3 nucleotides read TGCAGCGTGGGGAGGGGTGACTCTGGAAACACCATATATTTT. Amino acid sequence: CSVGRGDSGNTIYF.

This clone turned up a few times. This rearrangement joins TRBV6-5 to TRBJ2-7; a possible D gene is TRBD1 (6 bases). In germline, CDR1 is MNHEY, CDR2 SVGAGI. V was shortened by 4 bases and J by 5 bases, with 15 bases between the two germline ends. The CDR3 is 14 residues long. CDR3 bases: TGTGCCAGCAGTTCGACAGGTCTCGTCAACGAGCAGTACTTC. Translating gives CASSSTGLVNEQYF.